The 20 T cell receptor beta chains presented below share a single source sample, sequenced in a study of PD-L1 blockade in urothelial cancer. This table comes from immunoSEQ multiplex PCR, and its TCRdb copy is limited to in-frame clones, with some not included. The sample includes over 35,000 clones, around four fifths of them seen just once. The time point denotes: pretreatment peripheral blood. The specimen was PBMCs, collected around atezolizumab (anti-PD-L1) treatment. Source of these receptors: a man older than 75 with urothelial cancer.

The chain couples TRBV19 to TRBJ1-4; D is possibly TRBD1 (5 bases). Germline V gene data show CDR1 as LNHDA and CDR2 as SQIVND (reference sequence). The germline V and J ends were trimmed by 5 bases and 8 bases, with 15 bases remaining between them. This CDR3 comprises 14 residues. CDR3 region: CASSSGQRGEKLFF. In DNA, the CDR3 is TGTGCCAGTAGTTCGGGGCAGCGGGGGGAAAAACTGTTTTTT.

This clone was counted a single time. V is TRBV7-2 and J is TRBJ2-4; no definite D call. The CDR3 spans 16 residues. Trimming left V 3 bases short and J 2 bases short, with 14 bases between. Germline CDR1 and CDR2: SGHTA and FQGNSA. The CDR3, as DNA: TGTGCCAGCAGCTTTCGTCGTGGCAGTCCCAAAAACATTCAGTACTTC. It yields the protein CASSFRRGSPKNIQYF.

The rearrangement joins TRBV21-1 to TRBJ2-3; whether TRBD2, the table's D call, matches the DNA was not checked. TRBV21-1 is an annotated pseudogene. This CDR3 is built from 13 residues. In DNA form, the CDR3 reads TGTGCCAGCAGCAAAGTAGGGGGAGGGCCATCGTATTTT. Translated: CASSKVGGGPSYF.

The rearrangement joins TRBV7-6 to TRBJ2-7; the D gene is possibly TRBD2 (6 bases). Germline CDR1 and CDR2: SGHVS and FNYEAQ. Deletions cut 7 bases from V and 0 bases from J, with 13 bases between. This CDR3 region has 14 residues. This CDR3 is CASTPGGTSYEQYF. In DNA form, the CDR3 reads TGTGCCAGCACCCCTGGAGGGACCTCCTACGAGCAGTACTTC.

This chain joins TRBV7-6 and TRBJ2-2; TRBD1 matches 8 bases. Germline CDR1 and CDR2: SGHVS and FNYEAQ. With V trimmed by 3 bases and J by 4 bases, 10 bases remained unmatched. This CDR3 has 17 amino acids. The CDR3 DNA sequence: TGTGCCAGCAGCTTGTTGACAGGGGAAGAGGTCACCGGGGAGCTGTTTTTT. Residues: CASSLLTGEEVTGELFF.

The V gene is TRBV6-5, the J gene TRBJ1-1; the D is unclear. CDR1 MNHEY and CDR2 SVGAGI come from the germline V gene. With 7 bases removed from V and 4 bases from J, the gap between germline ends came to 13 bases. The CDR3 contains 13 residues. The CDR3 spells CASTTSLFTEAFF. The CDR3 coding sequence is TGTGCCAGCACTACTAGTCTCTTCACTGAAGCTTTCTTT.

The CDR3 region is CSVTGTSDLETQYF. The CDR3 DNA sequence: TGCAGCGTTACCGGGACTAGTGATTTGGAGACCCAGTACTTC. The V call is TRBV29-1, the J call TRBJ2-5, with 8 bases fitting TRBD2. V dropped 5 bases and J dropped 5; count of bases not matched to a gene: 10. Per germline, CDR1 SQVTM and CDR2 ANQGSEA. The CDR3 has 14 amino acids.

The chain links TRBV19 to TRBJ1-5; D is unclear. The V gene lost 7 bases and the J gene lost 4 bases, with 20 bases spanning the gap. Germline V CDR1 and CDR2: LNHDA, SQIVND (reference sequence). CDR3 length equals 16 residues. The CDR3 DNA is TGTGCCAGTAAAGCAGGTAATCATCCTTTAAATCAGCCCCAGCATTTT. Residues: CASKAGNHPLNQPQHF.

This clone was seen a single time. CDR3: CASSQGLGQAAGELFF. The DNA for the CDR3 is TGCGCCAGCAGCCAAGGATTGGGACAGGCGGCCGGGGAGCTGTTTTTT. This chain connects TRBV4-3 to TRBJ2-2; 8 bases line up with TRBD1. CDR3 length: 16 residues. Germline lookup yields CDR1 LGHNA and CDR2 YSLEER. The J segment lost 6 bases and the V segment lost 1 base, leaving 7 bases of the junction unmatched.

This rearrangement joins TRBV28 to TRBJ2-7; 7 bases agree with TRBD2. CDR1 MDHEN and CDR2 SYDVKM come from the germline V gene. V was pared by 5 bases and J by 7 bases, with 14 bases of the junction left unmatched. The CDR3 contains 15 residues. Here the CDR3 reads CASSTHTRRGGEQYF. DNA for the CDR3: TGTGCCAGCAGTACCCACACCCGACGGGGAGGGGAGCAGTACTTC.

The chain recombines TRBV7-2 with TRBJ2-4, with unresolved D. This CDR3 is 17 amino acids long. Germline V CDR1 and CDR2: SGHTA, FQGNSA. Trimming pared 5 bases from V and 0 bases from J, leaving 17 bases between. DNA of the CDR3: TGTGCCAGCAGCCCTGAGTATAAGAGCCTAGCCAAAAACATTCAGTACTTC. This translates into CASSPEYKSLAKNIQYF.

This clone was seen a few times. The V gene is TRBV18, the J gene TRBJ2-3; a possible D gene is TRBD2 (5 bases). This CDR3 has 13 amino acids. CDR1 and CDR2 from the germline V gene are KGHSH and LQKENI. V lost 6 bases to trimming and J lost 6 bases, with 13 bases between them. The CDR3: CASSPGLQDTQYF. CDR3 DNA sequence: TGTGCCAGCTCGCCCGGACTTCAGGATACGCAGTATTTT.

This clone has a single count. The chain employs TRBV10-1 and TRBJ2-5; D is undetermined. Trimming shortened V by 2 bases and J by 4 bases, and 11 bases separated the two germline ends. CDR1 and CDR2 from the germline V gene are WNHNN and SYGVQD (reference sequence). This CDR3 is built from 14 residues. The CDR3 DNA reads as TGCGCCAGCAGTGAGGGGCAGGCCCCAGAGACCCAGTACTTC. It encodes CASSEGQAPETQYF.

V and J are TRBV28 and TRBJ1-1; the match to TRBD1 covers 7 bases. V was pared by 2 bases and J by 1 base, with 4 bases of the junction left unmatched. The length of the CDR3 is 15 residues. The germline V gene has CDR1 MDHEN and CDR2 SYDVKM. CDR3 sequence (DNA): TGTGCCAGCAGTTTAGGGGACAGAAAGAACACTGAAGCTTTCTTT. Translating gives CASSLGDRKNTEAFF.

The chain combines TRBV5-5 with TRBJ1-2, with a weak D call TRBD1 (5 bases). In germline, CDR1 is SGHKS, CDR2 YYEKEE (reference sequence). Between the trimmed V and J ends, which lost 0 bases and 0 bases, there was a span of 9 bases. The CDR3 loop spans 15 amino acids. The CDR3 is CASSLGQGSNYGYTF. CDR3 bases: TGTGCCAGCAGCTTGGGGCAGGGATCTAACTATGGCTACACCTTC.

This chain connects TRBV2 to TRBJ2-5; 8 bases map to TRBD1. The CDR3 has 14 residues. V was pared by 0 bases and J by 5 bases, with 2 bases of the junction left unmatched. The germline gives CDR1 SNHLY, CDR2 FYNNEI. For the CDR3, the DNA is TGTGCCAGCAGTGAAGCGGACAGGGTCGAGACCCAGTACTTC. Its protein is CASSEADRVETQYF. The variable domain in full, with the rest retrieved from reference TRBV2 and TRBJ2-5, is EPEVTQTPSHQVTQMGQEVILRCVPISNHLYFYWYRQILGQKVEFLVSFYNNEISEKSEIFDDQFSVERPDGSNFTLKIRSTKLEDSAMYFCASSEADRVETQYFGPGTRLLVL.

The rearrangement joins TRBV6-1 to TRBJ1-2, with a possible D match to TRBD1 (6 bases). Germline CDR1 and CDR2: MNHNS and SASEGT. The CDR3 has 11 residues. V was trimmed by 6 bases and J by 8 bases, leaving 10 bases between them. The CDR3: CASRQGWGYTF. The CDR3 DNA sequence: TGTGCCAGCAGACAGGGTTGGGGCTACACCTTC.

The chain couples TRBV5-6 to TRBJ2-2, with D perhaps TRBD1 (6 bases). The CDR3 covers 15 residues. The V end was cut by 10 bases, the J end by 5 bases, with 21 bases between. Germline CDR1 SGHDT, CDR2 YYEEEE. The DNA for the CDR3 is TGTGCCTCCTCCTGGGGGCAGGGGTGGACCGGGGAGCTGTTTTTT. Residues: CASSWGQGWTGELFF.

J is TRBJ1-2 and V is TRBV4-3; TRBD1 matches at 10 bases. Germline-derived CDR1 and CDR2 are LGHNA and YSLEER. The junction had 10 bases not matched to a gene; V was cut back by 4 bases and J by 8 bases. The CDR3 is 15 residues long. CDR3 in DNA: TGCGCCAGCAGCCCTGGACAGGGGGAAGTCGACGGCTACACCTTC. Protein product: CASSPGQGEVDGYTF.

The chain is built from TRBV29-1 and TRBJ1-2; D is unresolved. The CDR3 extends over 12 amino acids. The V end lost 6 bases, the J end lost 10 bases, and 18 bases lay between the germline ends. Germline CDR1 is SQVTM and CDR2 is ANQGSEA. CDR3 region: CSVGEVPWDYTF. The CDR3 bases are TGCAGCGTCGGGGAAGTTCCCTGGGACTACACCTTC.